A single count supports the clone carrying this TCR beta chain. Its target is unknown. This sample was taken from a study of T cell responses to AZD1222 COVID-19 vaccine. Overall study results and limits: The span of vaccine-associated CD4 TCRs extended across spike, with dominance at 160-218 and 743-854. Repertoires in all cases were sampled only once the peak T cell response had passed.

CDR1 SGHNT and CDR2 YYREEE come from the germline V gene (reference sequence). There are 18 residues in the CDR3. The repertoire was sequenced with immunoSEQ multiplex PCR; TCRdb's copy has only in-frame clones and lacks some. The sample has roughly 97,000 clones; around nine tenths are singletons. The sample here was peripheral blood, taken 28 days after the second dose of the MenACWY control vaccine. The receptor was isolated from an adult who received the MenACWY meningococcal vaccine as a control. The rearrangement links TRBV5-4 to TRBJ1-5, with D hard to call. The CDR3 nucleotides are TGTGACCTCAACATTCTCAGTCCCACAATTCCCGGTAATCAGCCCCAGCATTTT. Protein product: CDLNILSPTIPGNQPQHF.